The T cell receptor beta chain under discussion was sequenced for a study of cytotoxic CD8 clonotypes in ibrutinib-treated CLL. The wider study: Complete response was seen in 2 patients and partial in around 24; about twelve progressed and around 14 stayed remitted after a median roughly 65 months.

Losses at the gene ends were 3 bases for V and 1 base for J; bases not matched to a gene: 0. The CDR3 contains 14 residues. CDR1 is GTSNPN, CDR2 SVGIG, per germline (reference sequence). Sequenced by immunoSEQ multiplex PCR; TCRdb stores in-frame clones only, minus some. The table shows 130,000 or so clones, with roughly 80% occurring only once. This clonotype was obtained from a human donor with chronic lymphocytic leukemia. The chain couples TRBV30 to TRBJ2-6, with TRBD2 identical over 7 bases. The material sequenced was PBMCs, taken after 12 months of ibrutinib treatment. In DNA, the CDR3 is TGTGCCTGGAGCGGGGGGTCTGGGGCCAACGTCCTGACTTTC. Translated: CAWSGGSGANVLTF.